Shown below are 22 T cell receptor beta chains from a single sample sequenced in a study of shared clonotypes between healthy human individuals. Clones were read by immunoSEQ multiplex PCR, and TCRdb kept only the in-frame ones, dropping some. The table shows roughly 650,000 clones, with approximately 96% occurring only once. Naive CD8 cells were CD45RO-negative, positively selected for CCR7, excluding terminally differentiated effector memory CD45RA+ cells. The sample taken for sequencing was naive CD8+ T cells sorted from blood. The receptors were gathered from a woman aged 25 to 39 in good health.

This sequence joins TRBV28 and TRBJ2-5; no clear D. The V gene's germline CDR1 is MDHEN and CDR2 SYDVKM. This CDR3 spans 12 amino acids. V shed 5 bases and J shed 13 bases, with 17 bases lying between them. Written as DNA, the CDR3 is TGTGCCAGCAGTCCCCAAGGACGCCGAGTGTACTTC. This codes for CASSPQGRRVYF.

The chain combines TRBV7-2 with TRBJ1-1, with D perhaps TRBD1 (5 bases). Trimming pared 1 base from V and 5 bases from J, leaving 8 bases between. CDR3 length equals 13 residues. From germline, CDR1 is SGHTA and CDR2 FQGNSA. For the CDR3, the DNA is TGTGCCAGCAGCTTAGGATGGGGGACTGAAGCTTTCTTT. It specifies CASSLGWGTEAFF.

This rearrangement joins TRBV7-6 to TRBJ2-5, with TRBD2 matching 8 bases. This CDR3 has 13 amino acids. The J segment lost 5 bases and the V segment lost 5 bases, leaving 4 bases of the junction unmatched. Per germline, CDR1 SGHVS and CDR2 FNYEAQ. The CDR3 DNA sequence: TGTGCCAGCAGCCAGCGGGAGTTGGAGACCCAGTACTTC. This codes for CASSQRELETQYF.

The chain joins TRBV6-1 to TRBJ2-7; the D is unclear. Germline CDR1 reads MNHNS; CDR2 reads SASEGT. The CDR3 covers 15 residues. The V end was cut by 4 bases, the J end by 2 bases, with 15 bases between. The CDR3 region is CASSVGPGETYEQYF. CDR3 coding DNA: TGTGCCAGCAGTGTAGGTCCTGGAGAAACCTACGAGCAGTACTTC.

This chain connects TRBV5-1 to TRBJ2-3, with 9 bases aligning to TRBD2. J lost 2 bases, V lost 0 bases, and 7 bases had no gene match. The CDR3 spans 17 residues. CDR1 is SGHRS and CDR2 is YFSETQ in the germline V gene. The CDR3 loop reads CASSLELAGTITDTQYF. The CDR3, as DNA: TGCGCCAGCAGCTTGGAGCTAGCGGGGACGATCACAGATACGCAGTATTTT.

The chain recombines TRBV27 with TRBJ1-2; 9 bases fit TRBD1. CDR3 size: 15 residues. With 5 bases clipped from V and 5 bases from J, the junction kept 9 bases outside the gene matches. CDR1 and CDR2 (germline): MNHEY, SMNVEV (reference sequence). CDR3 amino acids: CASSPTGQGVYGYTF. The CDR3 DNA follows: TGTGCCAGCAGTCCAACGGGACAGGGAGTTTATGGCTACACCTTC.

This chain uses TRBV29-1 with TRBJ2-1; maybe TRBD2 (6 bases). V lost 6 bases, J lost 10 bases, and 13 bases lay in between. Germline V gene sequence: CDR1 SQVTM, CDR2 ANQGSEA. This CDR3 contains 11 residues. In nucleotides, the CDR3 is TGCAGCGTCGCCCTCGGAGGGGAGCAGTTCTTC. Translation gives CSVALGGEQFF.

The count of this clone is one. CDR3 coding DNA: TGTGCCAGCAGCTCCCGTTACAGGGGGCCGAACACTGAAGCTTTCTTT. Its protein product is CASSSRYRGPNTEAFF. This sequence joins TRBV28 and TRBJ1-1; TRBD1 matches 9 bases. The CDR3 spans 16 residues. Per germline, CDR1 MDHEN and CDR2 SYDVKM. The V and J ends lost 6 bases and 1 base, in that order; junction bases with no gene match: 9.

The CDR3 bases are TGCGCCAGCAGCCAAGTGAGTTTTGCTGATAATTCACCCCTCCACTTT. This encodes CASSQVSFADNSPLHF. The chain is built from TRBV4-1 and TRBJ1-6, with D unresolved. Between the trimmed V and J ends, which lost 1 base and 5 bases, there was a span of 12 bases. The CDR3 consists of 16 residues. Per the germline V gene, CDR1 is MGHRA and CDR2 is YSYEKL.

J is TRBJ1-2 and V is TRBV5-8; D remains ambiguous. This CDR3 is 9 amino acids long. Germline CDR1 and CDR2: SGHTS and YDEGEE. CDR3 sequence reads: CASSNGYTF. CDR3 DNA: TGTGCGTCTAGCAATGGCTACACCTTC.

The chain carries TRBV4-2 and TRBJ2-5; TRBD2 is a possible D gene (5 bases). V was cut by 0 bases and J by 4 bases, with 9 bases left in between. This CDR3 has 14 amino acids. Germline V gene sequence: CDR1 LGHNA, CDR2 YNFKEQ. The CDR3 coding sequence is TGTGCCAGCAGCCAAGAATCGGCGGGAGAGACCCAGTACTTC. Amino acid sequence: CASSQESAGETQYF.

V usage is TRBV2 and J usage is TRBJ2-3; 8 nucleotides match TRBD2. This CDR3 is built from 14 residues. CDR1 SNHLY and CDR2 FYNNEI come from the germline V gene. The V and J ends lost 8 bases and 4 bases, in that order; junction bases with no gene match: 8. CDR3 sequence (DNA): TGTGCCAGCCGGTACGGGAGGGCCCCAGATACGCAGTATTTT. It translates to CASRYGRAPDTQYF.

This chain uses TRBV19 with TRBJ2-7, with TRBD2 as a possible D gene (7 bases). The germline V gene has CDR1 LNHDA and CDR2 SQIVND (reference sequence). The CDR3 is 13 amino acids. Trimming left V 4 bases short and J 3 bases short, with 10 bases between. The CDR3 sequence: CASSSGGFYEQYF. DNA for the CDR3: TGTGCCAGTAGTAGCGGGGGCTTCTACGAGCAGTACTTC.

The CDR3 DNA sequence: TGTGCCAGTAGTATTGAGACATATGGCTACACCTTC. Protein product: CASSIETYGYTF. The V and J genes are TRBV19 and TRBJ1-2; D not certain. The CDR3 is made up of 12 amino acids. The V gene's germline CDR1 is LNHDA and CDR2 SQIVND (reference sequence). V lost 3 bases and J 5 bases, leaving 7 bases between the germline ends.

The CDR3 reads CASSLAEGTIEAFF. The DNA of the CDR3 is TGTGCCAGCAGCCTCGCAGAGGGGACTATCGAAGCTTTCTTT. The chain has TRBV7-9 and TRBJ1-1, with D possibly TRBD1 on 5 matching bases. This CDR3 is built from 14 residues. Germline assignment: CDR1 SEHNR and CDR2 FQNEAQ (reference sequence). The ends were cut back, 5 bases at V and 8 bases at J, with 18 bases in the middle.

This clone showed up just once. This sequence joins TRBV2 and TRBJ1-1; 8 positions match TRBD1. CDR1 SNHLY and CDR2 FYNNEI come from the germline V gene. CDR3 length equals 14 residues. The trim removed 6 bases at V and 1 base at J, leaving 4 bases unmatched. CDR3 in DNA: TGTGCCAGCAGAACCGGGACAGGGAACACTGAAGCTTTCTTT. Protein: CASRTGTGNTEAFF. Full variable domain (missing parts from reference TRBV2 and TRBJ1-1): EPEVTQTPSHQVTQMGQEVILRCVPISNHLYFYWYRQILGQKVEFLVSFYNNEISEKSEIFDDQFSVERPDGSNFTLKIRSTKLEDSAMYFCASRTGTGNTEAFFGQGTRLTVV.

The chain carries TRBV2 and TRBJ2-1, with TRBD2 identical over 9 bases. J was trimmed by 8 bases and V by 10 bases; bases with no gene match: 12. Germline lookup yields CDR1 SNHLY and CDR2 FYNNEI. CDR3 length: 14 amino acids. This CDR3 reads CAITLAGHYDEQFF. CDR3 in DNA: TGTGCCATCACTCTAGCGGGACATTACGATGAGCAGTTCTTC.

The chain couples TRBV7-6 to TRBJ2-1; no reliable D call. Per germline, CDR1 SGHVS and CDR2 FNYEAQ. V was cut by 1 base and J by 1 base, with 2 bases left in between. CDR3 length equals 13 residues. For the CDR3, the DNA is TGTGCCAGCAGCTTAGATTCCTACAATGAGCAGTTCTTC. It encodes CASSLDSYNEQFF.

On this clone: Within the sample, other DNA sequences also encode this same CDR3. CDR3 region: CASSPGQPYEQYF. Written as DNA, the CDR3 is TGTGCCAGCAGTCCGGGACAGCCCTACGAGCAGTACTTC. The chain has TRBV27 and TRBJ2-7, with TRBD1 matching 7 bases. CDR1 and CDR2 from the germline V gene are MNHEY and SMNVEV (reference sequence). The CDR3 has 13 residues. V gave up 5 bases and J gave up 2 bases; unmatched junction bases: 3.

The rearrangement links TRBV10-3 to TRBJ2-7; tentatively, D is TRBD1 or TRBD2 (5 bases each). Trimming cost V 0 bases and J 0 bases, with 15 bases left between them. The CDR3 is made up of 17 amino acids. Looked up from germline, CDR1 is ENHRY and CDR2 is SYGVKD. In DNA form, the CDR3 reads TGTGCCATCAGTGAGTCGATACGGGGACCCTACTCCTACGAGCAGTACTTC. Protein sequence: CAISESIRGPYSYEQYF.

V and J are TRBV27 and TRBJ2-5, with 8 positions matching TRBD1. The ends lost 5 bases at V and 0 bases at J; junction bases unmatched: 11. CDR3 size: 17 residues. Germline CDR1 is MNHEY and CDR2 is SMNVEV (reference sequence). The CDR3 DNA is TGTGCCAGCAGTCCTTCCCGGACAGGGACGTACCAAGAGACCCAGTACTTC. Protein sequence: CASSPSRTGTYQETQYF.

The chain joins TRBV27 to TRBJ2-5; D unresolved. The assigned J gene may be wrong: the sequence end matches TRBJ2-7 better. Germline V gene lookup returns CDR1 MNHEY and CDR2 SMNVEV (reference sequence). This CDR3 has 11 residues. Written as DNA, the CDR3 is TGTGCCAGCAGTACACCCTACGAGCAGTACTTC. Translating it yields CASSTPYEQYF.